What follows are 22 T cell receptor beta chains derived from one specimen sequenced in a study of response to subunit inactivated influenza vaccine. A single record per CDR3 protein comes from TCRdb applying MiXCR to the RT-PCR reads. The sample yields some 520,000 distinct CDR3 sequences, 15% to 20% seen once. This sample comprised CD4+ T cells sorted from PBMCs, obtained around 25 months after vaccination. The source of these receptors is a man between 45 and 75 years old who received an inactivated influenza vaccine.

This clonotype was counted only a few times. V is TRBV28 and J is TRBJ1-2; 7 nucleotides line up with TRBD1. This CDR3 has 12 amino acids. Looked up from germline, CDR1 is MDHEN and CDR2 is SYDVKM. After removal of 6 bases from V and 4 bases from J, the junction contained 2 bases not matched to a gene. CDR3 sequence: CASRDRPYGYTF. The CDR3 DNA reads TGTGCCAGCAGGGACAGGCCCTATGGCTACACCTTC.

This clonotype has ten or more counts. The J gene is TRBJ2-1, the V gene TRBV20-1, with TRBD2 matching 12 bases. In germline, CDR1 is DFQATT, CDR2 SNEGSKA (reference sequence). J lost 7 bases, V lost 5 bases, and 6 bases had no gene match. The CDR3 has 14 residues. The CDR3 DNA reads TGCAGTGCTTCTAGCGGGAGGGCCTGGAATGAGCAGTTCTTC. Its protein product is CSASSGRAWNEQFF.

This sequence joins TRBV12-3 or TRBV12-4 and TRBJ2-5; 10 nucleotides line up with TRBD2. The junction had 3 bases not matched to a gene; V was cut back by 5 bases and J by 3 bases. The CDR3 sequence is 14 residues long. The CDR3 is CASSPTSGEETQYF. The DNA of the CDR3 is TGTGCCAGCAGTCCTACTAGCGGGGAAGAGACCCAGTACTTC.

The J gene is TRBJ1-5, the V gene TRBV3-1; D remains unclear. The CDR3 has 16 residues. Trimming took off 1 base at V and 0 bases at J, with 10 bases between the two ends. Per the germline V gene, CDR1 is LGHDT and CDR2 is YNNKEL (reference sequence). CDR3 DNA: TGTGCCAGCAGCCAAGGGTGGGGAAATAGCAATCAGCCCCAGCATTTT. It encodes CASSQGWGNSNQPQHF.

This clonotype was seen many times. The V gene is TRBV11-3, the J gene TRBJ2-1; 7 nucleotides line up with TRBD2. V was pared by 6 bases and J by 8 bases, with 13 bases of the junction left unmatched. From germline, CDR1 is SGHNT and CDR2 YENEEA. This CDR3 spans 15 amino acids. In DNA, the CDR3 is TGTGCCAGCAGTTCTAGGGGCGGGAGTGTTGATGAGCAGTTCTTC. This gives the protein CASSSRGGSVDEQFF.

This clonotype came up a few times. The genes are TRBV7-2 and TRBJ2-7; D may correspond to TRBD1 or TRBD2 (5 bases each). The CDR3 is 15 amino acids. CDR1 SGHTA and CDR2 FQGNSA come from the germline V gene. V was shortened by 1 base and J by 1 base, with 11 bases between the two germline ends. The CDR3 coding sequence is TGTGCCAGCAGCTTAGTCGGGACGGAATCCTACGAGCAGTACTTC. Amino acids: CASSLVGTESYEQYF.

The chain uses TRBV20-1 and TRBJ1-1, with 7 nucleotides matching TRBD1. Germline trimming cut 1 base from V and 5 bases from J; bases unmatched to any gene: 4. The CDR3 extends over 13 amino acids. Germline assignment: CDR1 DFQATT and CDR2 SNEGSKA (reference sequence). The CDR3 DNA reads TGCAGTGCTAGAGCGACAGGGAATACTGAAGCTTTCTTT. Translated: CSARATGNTEAFF.

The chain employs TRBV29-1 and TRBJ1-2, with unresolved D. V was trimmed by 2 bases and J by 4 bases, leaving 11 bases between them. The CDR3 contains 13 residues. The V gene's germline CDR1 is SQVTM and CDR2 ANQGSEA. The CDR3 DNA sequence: TGCAGCGTTGAATCGGCAGCCCTCTATGGCTACACCTTC. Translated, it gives CSVESAALYGYTF.

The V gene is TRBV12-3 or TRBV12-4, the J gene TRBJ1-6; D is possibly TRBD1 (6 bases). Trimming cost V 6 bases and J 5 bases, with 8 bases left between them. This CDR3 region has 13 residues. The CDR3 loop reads CASRDSNNSPLHF. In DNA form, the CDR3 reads TGTGCCAGCAGGGACAGCAATAATTCACCCCTCCACTTT.

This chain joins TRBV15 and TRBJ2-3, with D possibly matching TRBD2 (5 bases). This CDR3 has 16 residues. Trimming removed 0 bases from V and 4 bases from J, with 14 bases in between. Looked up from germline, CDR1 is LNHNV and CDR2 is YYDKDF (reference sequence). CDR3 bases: TGTGCCACCAGCAGAGATGGAACGTTCGGGGCAGATACGCAGTATTTT. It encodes CATSRDGTFGADTQYF.

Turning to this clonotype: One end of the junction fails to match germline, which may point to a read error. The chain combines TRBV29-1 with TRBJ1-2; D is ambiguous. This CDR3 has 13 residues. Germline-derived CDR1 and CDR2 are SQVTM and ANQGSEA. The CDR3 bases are TGCAGCGTTGGTAGGGCGAGAAACTATGTCTACACCTTC. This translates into CSVGRARNYVYTF.

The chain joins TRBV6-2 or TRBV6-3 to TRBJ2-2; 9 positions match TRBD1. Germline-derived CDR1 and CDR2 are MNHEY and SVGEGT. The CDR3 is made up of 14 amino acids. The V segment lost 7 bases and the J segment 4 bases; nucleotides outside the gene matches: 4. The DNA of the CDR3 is TGTGCCAGCAAGGGACAGGGTACCACCGGGGAGCTGTTTTTT. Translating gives CASKGQGTTGELFF.

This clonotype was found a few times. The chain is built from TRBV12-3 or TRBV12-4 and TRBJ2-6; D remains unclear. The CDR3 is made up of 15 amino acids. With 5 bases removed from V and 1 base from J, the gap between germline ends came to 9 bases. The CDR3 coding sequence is TGTGCCAGCAGTCCCCGAAGGTCTGGGGCCAACGTCCTGACTTTC. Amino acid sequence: CASSPRRSGANVLTF.

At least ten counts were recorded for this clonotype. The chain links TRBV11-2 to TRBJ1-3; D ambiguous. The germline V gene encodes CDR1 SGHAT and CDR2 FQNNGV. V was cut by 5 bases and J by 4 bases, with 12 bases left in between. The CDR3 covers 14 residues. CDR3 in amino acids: CASSNRRFGNTIYF. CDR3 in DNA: TGTGCCAGCAGCAACCGAAGGTTCGGAAACACCATATATTTT.

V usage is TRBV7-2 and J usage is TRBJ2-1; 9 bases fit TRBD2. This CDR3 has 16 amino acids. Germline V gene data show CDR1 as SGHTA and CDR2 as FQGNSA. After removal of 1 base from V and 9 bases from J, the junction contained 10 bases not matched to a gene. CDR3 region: CASSLGLAGTLGEQFF. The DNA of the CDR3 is TGTGCCAGCAGCTTAGGGCTAGCGGGGACCCTCGGTGAGCAGTTCTTC.

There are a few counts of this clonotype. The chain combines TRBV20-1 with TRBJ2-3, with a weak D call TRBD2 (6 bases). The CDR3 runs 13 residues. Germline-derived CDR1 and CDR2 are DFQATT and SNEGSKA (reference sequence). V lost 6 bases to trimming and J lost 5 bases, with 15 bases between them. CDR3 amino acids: CSAVAASEDTQYF. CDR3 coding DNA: TGCAGTGCGGTAGCGGCGAGCGAAGATACGCAGTATTTT.

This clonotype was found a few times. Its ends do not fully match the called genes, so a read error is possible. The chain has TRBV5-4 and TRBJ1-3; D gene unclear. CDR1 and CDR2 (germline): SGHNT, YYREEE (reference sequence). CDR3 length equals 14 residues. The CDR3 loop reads CASSYSNFGDTIYF. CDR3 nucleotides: TGTGCCAGCAGCTATTCAAATTTTGGAGACACCATATATTTT.

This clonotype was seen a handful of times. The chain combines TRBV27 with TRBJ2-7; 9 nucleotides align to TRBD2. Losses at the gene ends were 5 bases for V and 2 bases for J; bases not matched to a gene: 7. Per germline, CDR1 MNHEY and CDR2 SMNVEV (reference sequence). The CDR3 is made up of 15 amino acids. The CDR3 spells CASSPKTSGPYEQYF. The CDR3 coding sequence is TGTGCCAGCAGTCCGAAGACTAGCGGTCCCTACGAGCAGTACTTC.

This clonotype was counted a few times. The CDR3 DNA is TGTGCCAGCAGTAACGACAGGGGCGCCTATGGCTACACCTTC. Translation: CASSNDRGAYGYTF. V and J are TRBV6-5 and TRBJ1-2; TRBD1 matches 8 bases. Looked up from germline, CDR1 is MNHEY and CDR2 is SVGAGI. V lost 5 bases to trimming and J lost 4 bases; unmatched junction nucleotides: 6. This CDR3 comprises 14 residues.

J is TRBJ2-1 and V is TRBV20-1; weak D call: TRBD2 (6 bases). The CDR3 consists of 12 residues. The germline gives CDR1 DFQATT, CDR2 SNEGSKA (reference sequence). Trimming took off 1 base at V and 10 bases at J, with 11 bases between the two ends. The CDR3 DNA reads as TGCAGTGCTAGAGCGGGACTCCTAGAGCAGTTCTTC. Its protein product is CSARAGLLEQFF.

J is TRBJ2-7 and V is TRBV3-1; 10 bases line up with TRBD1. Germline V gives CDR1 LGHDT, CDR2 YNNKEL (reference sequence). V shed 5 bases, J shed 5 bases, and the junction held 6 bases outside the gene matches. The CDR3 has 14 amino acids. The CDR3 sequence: CASSSRDRGNEQYF. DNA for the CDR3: TGTGCCAGCAGCTCTCGGGACAGGGGCAACGAGCAGTACTTC.

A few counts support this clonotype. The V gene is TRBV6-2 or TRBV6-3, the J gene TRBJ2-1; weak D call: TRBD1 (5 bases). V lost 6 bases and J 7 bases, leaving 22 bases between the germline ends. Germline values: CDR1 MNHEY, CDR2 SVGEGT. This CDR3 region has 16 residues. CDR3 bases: TGTGCCAGCAGCCCCCCTAGGCAGGTTAAGGGGAATGAGCAGTTCTTC. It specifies CASSPPRQVKGNEQFF.